These 9 T cell receptor beta chains originate from one sample sequenced in a study of T cell responses to AZD1222 COVID-19 vaccine. Assay: immunoSEQ multiplex PCR; the TCRdb copy retains only in-frame clones and omits some. The table has about 150,000 clones, 90% to 95% seen once. Sequences were derived from peripheral blood, sampled 28 days after the second AZD1222 dose. These TCRs come from an adult who received the AZD1222 COVID-19 vaccine.

This rearrangement joins TRBV6-2 or TRBV6-3 to TRBJ2-7; TRBD1 matches 8 bases. V dropped 4 bases and J dropped 0; count of bases not matched to a gene: 11. CDR1 MNHEY and CDR2 SVGEGT come from the germline V gene. The CDR3 consists of 17 residues. CDR3 coding DNA: TGTGCCAGCAGTTCCCTCGGACAGGGCCTACCCTCCTACGAGCAGTACTTC. Its translation: CASSSLGQGLPSYEQYF.

This clone was recorded once. The chain recombines TRBV2 with TRBJ2-5; TRBD2 matches 9 bases. Per germline, CDR1 SNHLY and CDR2 FYNNEI. This CDR3 region has 18 residues. V was pared by 6 bases and J by 5 bases, with 19 bases of the junction left unmatched. The chain's CDR3 is CASSKVPPREGPRETQYF. The CDR3 nucleotides read TGTGCCAGCAGCAAAGTCCCACCGCGGGAGGGCCCTCGGGAGACCCAGTACTTC.

The chain recombines TRBV28 with TRBJ2-7; weak D call: TRBD2 (6 bases). V was cut by 4 bases and J by 2 bases, with 21 bases left in between. The CDR3 is 17 residues long. Germline CDR1 and CDR2: MDHEN and SYDVKM. DNA of the CDR3: TGTGCCAGCAGTTCCTTTCCCAGGACTACTCCACCCTACGAGCAGTACTTC. It is translated as CASSSFPRTTPPYEQYF.

V is TRBV28 and J is TRBJ1-1; the D is unclear. Germline CDR1 and CDR2: MDHEN and SYDVKM. This CDR3 comprises 12 residues. The V gene lost 4 bases and the J gene lost 5 bases, with 8 bases spanning the gap. CDR3: CASSSPRTEAFF. The CDR3 DNA reads as TGTGCCAGCAGTTCTCCCCGGACTGAAGCTTTCTTT.

The V and J genes are TRBV3-1 (or the pseudogene TRBV3-2) and TRBJ2-3, with D tentatively TRBD1 or TRBD2 (5 bases each). The CDR3 has 17 residues. Germline values: CDR1 LGHDT, CDR2 YNNKEL (reference sequence). V was pared by 0 bases and J by 4 bases, with 17 bases between. Here the CDR3 reads CASSQDLWRAGPDTQYF. In nucleotides, the CDR3 is TGTGCCAGCAGCCAAGATCTATGGCGGGCAGGGCCAGATACGCAGTATTTT.

The sample holds one count of this clone. This chain links TRBV5-6 with TRBJ2-4, with 8 positions matching TRBD1. From germline, CDR1 is SGHDT and CDR2 YYEEEE. The CDR3 has 13 amino acids. J was trimmed by 7 bases and V by 4 bases; bases with no gene match: 4. CDR3 DNA: TGTGCCAGCAGCCCAGGGGGCTCTAACATTCAGTACTTC. Protein sequence: CASSPGGSNIQYF. Full variable domain (missing parts from reference TRBV5-6 and TRBJ2-4): DAGVTQSPTHLIKTRGQQVTLRCSPKSGHDTVSWYQQALGQGPQFIFQYYEEEERQRGNFPDRFSGHQFPNYSSELNVNALLLGDSALYLCASSPGGSNIQYFGAGTRLSVL.

The rearrangement joins TRBV11-2 to TRBJ1-2; D is uncertain. Germline CDR1 SGHAT, CDR2 FQNNGV. V lost 8 bases and J lost 6, with 22 bases in between. This CDR3 has 15 residues. The CDR3 spells CASQPEEPPPHGYTF. In DNA form, the CDR3 reads TGTGCCAGCCAGCCAGAAGAGCCCCCTCCGCATGGCTACACCTTC.

The rearrangement links TRBV5-1 to TRBJ2-1, with D maybe TRBD1 (6 bases). The CDR3 is 14 amino acids. Trimming took 0 bases from V and 5 from J, leaving 9 bases between them. The germline gives CDR1 SGHRS, CDR2 YFSETQ. The CDR3 spells CASSLGTANNEQFF. CDR3 nucleotide sequence: TGCGCCAGCAGCTTGGGGACAGCCAACAATGAGCAGTTCTTC.

V gene TRBV5-1 combines with J gene TRBJ2-7; TRBD2 aligns across 14 bases. Germline CDR1 reads SGHRS; CDR2 reads YFSETQ. The CDR3 covers 15 residues. Trimming removed 4 bases from V and 4 bases from J; junction bases left unmatched: 4. The CDR3 DNA sequence: TGCGCCAGCAGCCAGGGACTAGCGGGGGAGTACGAGCAGTACTTC. Protein sequence: CASSQGLAGEYEQYF. Variable domain in full (rest from reference TRBV5-1 and TRBJ2-7): KAGVTQTPRYLIKTRGQQVTLSCSPISGHRSVSWYQQTPGQGLQFLFEYFSETQRNKGNFPGRFSGRQFSNSRSEMNVSTLELGDSALYLCASSQGLAGEYEQYFGPGTRLTVT.